This T cell receptor beta chain was found in a study of spatial heterogeneity in lung cancer. About the research overall: There were consistently more beta-chain sequences detected than alpha-chain sequences. Averaged across combinations, each unique TCR and UMI pairing appeared more than ten times in raw reads, which were uncorrected.

Stated time point: sample taken at primary tumor resection. Researchers sequenced whole RNA taken from tumor, nontumor lung or frozen PBMC without sorting. The donors were approximately 65 patients with non-small cell lung cancer that was early-stage and untreated. This clonotype was seen a few times. The CDR3 has 17 amino acids. The junction had 6 bases not matched to a gene; V was cut back by 5 bases and J by 2 bases. Germline assignment: CDR1 MDHEN and CDR2 SYDVKM. On each TCR cDNA molecule, a unique molecular identifier was present. Each CDR3 protein gets one entry after TCRdb re-called the 5' RACE reads with MiXCR. The sample includes around 63,000 distinct CDR3 sequences, 7.5% to 8.5% of them seen just once.

The sequencing here drew on PBMCs, taken at surgery. The rearrangement joins TRBV28 to TRBJ2-6, with 10 positions matching TRBD2. This TCR derives from a female donor with early-stage non-small cell lung cancer. CDR3 sequence reads: CASSNYGLAAGANVLTF. The DNA of the CDR3 is TGTGCCAGCAGTAACTATGGACTAGCGGCTGGGGCCAACGTCCTGACTTTC.